This T cell receptor beta chain was found in a study of regulatory T cells in long-lasting Graves disease. Points from the study as a whole: Patients with persistent disease showed a bias toward TRBV28, TRBJ1-2 and TRBJ2-5.

Looked up from germline, CDR1 is MDHEN and CDR2 is SYDVKM. The CDR3 is made up of 15 amino acids. The trim removed 3 bases at V and 4 bases at J, leaving 7 bases unmatched. Building the TCR beta libraries relied on iRepertoire HTBI primers, and CDR3 regions underwent Arm-PCR. TCRdb passed the multiplex PCR reads through MiXCR, listing each CDR3 protein once. The top ten clones hold less than 25% of a sample with about 400,000 distinct CDR3 sequences, around 21% of them seen once. This clonotype was recorded many times. Its specificity is not known. Time point reported: persistent/refractory GD, antithyroid drugs over 5 years with positive TRAb. PBMC RNA was the source of the TCR library.

The chain carries TRBV28 and TRBJ1-2; 8 bases align to TRBD1. The TCR sequence derives from a female donor with Graves disease. The input for sequencing was peripheral blood mononuclear cells (PBMCs), taken when the disease was refractory, from a patient treated with antithyroid drugs. For the CDR3, the DNA is TGTGCCAGCAGTTTCTGGCAGGGGGCTAGCTATGGCTACACCTTC. Translated: CASSFWQGASYGYTF.